This T cell receptor beta chain derives from a study of graft-versus-host responses after intestinal transplantation. Study results and limitations: With peak circulating GvH clone levels came an association with early post-transplant HvG declines.

The table came from immunoSEQ multiplex PCR; TCRdb's copy has only in-frame clones and leaves some out. The sample records some 100,000 clones, 85% to 95% being singletons. Concerning this clone: Its target is unknown.

Germline-derived CDR1 and CDR2 are MNHEY and SVGAGI. Trimming cost V 2 bases and J 6 bases, with 11 bases left between them. CDR3 length: 15 amino acids. The chain links TRBV6-5 to TRBJ1-6; D may be TRBD1 (6 bases). The receptor was isolated from a human donor who was the organ donor for an intestinal transplant. The sequencing used unstimulated CD8+ T cells sorted from spleen or lymph node cells, collected before transplant. For the CDR3, the DNA is TGTGCCAGCAGTTACCCGATACAGGGTAATTCACCCCTCCACTTT. Amino acid sequence: CASSYPIQGNSPLHF.